This section outlines one TCR beta chain sequence together with its context. Its antigen is unknown. The CDR3 runs to 12 residues. J lost 7 bases, V lost 4 bases, and 5 bases had no gene match. The V gene's germline CDR1 is GTSNPN and CDR2 SVGIG (reference sequence). This sample is part of a study of PD-L1 blockade in urothelial cancer. Overall study: Every 3 weeks, patients received intravenous atezolizumab 1,200 mg, beginning 2014. Study observations and caveats: Tumor-associated clones in the blood of durable-benefit patients grew more at 3 weeks. Better survival was predicted when blood TCR clonality before treatment fell below the median.

Into every PCR, synthetic TCR analog templates were spiked. TCRdb's copy holds only in-frame clones and misses some; the assay was immunoSEQ multiplex PCR. The sample shows 90,000 to 120,000 clones, about 90% of them seen only once. The receptor's source is a woman older than 75 with urothelial cancer. Sequencing was performed on PBMCs, taken around atezolizumab (anti-PD-L1) treatment. The chain carries TRBV30 and TRBJ2-7, with 9 bases fitting TRBD1. The CDR3 DNA follows: TGTGCCTGGAAGGGACAGGGCCGGGAGCAGTACTTC. Translating it yields CAWKGQGREQYF.